This T cell receptor beta chain was sequenced for a study of CD8 T cells in ankylosing spondylitis. Findings and limits, study-wide: Ankylosing spondylitis blood appeared to carry a characteristic TCR beta motif of roughly eight highly homologous variants. The study looked at matched synovial fluid samples from ankylosing spondylitis patients. Disease-linked clones were reported to be significantly enriched there.

One entry per CDR3 protein results from TCRdb running MiXCR on the 5' RACE reads. The sample consists of approximately 550,000 distinct CDR3 sequences, approximately 12% of them appearing once. In regard to this clonotype: The antigen remains undetermined.

Sequencing used blood, either unsorted or a sorted T cell fraction (not recorded which). This receptor was identified in a male donor with ankylosing spondylitis.

The CDR3 coding sequence is TGTGCCAGCAGTTCCAGGGGGTACCCTAACTATGGCTACACCTTC. Translation: CASSSRGYPNYGYTF. The V call is TRBV12-3 or TRBV12-4, the J call TRBJ1-2; 7 bases agree with TRBD1. The length of the CDR3 is 15 residues. After removal of 4 bases from V and 0 bases from J, the junction contained 5 bases not matched to a gene.